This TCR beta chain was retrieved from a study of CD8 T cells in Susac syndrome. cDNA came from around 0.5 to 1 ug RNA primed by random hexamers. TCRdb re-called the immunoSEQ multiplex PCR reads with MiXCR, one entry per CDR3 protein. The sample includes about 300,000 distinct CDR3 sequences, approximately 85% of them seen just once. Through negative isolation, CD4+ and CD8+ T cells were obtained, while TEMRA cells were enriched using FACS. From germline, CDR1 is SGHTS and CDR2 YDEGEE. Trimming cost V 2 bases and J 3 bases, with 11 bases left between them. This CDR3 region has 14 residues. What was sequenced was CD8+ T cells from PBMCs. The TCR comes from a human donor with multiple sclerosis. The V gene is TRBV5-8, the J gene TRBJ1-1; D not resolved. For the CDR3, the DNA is TGTGCCAGCAGCTTAGACGGTATCTACACTGAAGCTTTCTTT. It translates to CASSLDGIYTEAFF.